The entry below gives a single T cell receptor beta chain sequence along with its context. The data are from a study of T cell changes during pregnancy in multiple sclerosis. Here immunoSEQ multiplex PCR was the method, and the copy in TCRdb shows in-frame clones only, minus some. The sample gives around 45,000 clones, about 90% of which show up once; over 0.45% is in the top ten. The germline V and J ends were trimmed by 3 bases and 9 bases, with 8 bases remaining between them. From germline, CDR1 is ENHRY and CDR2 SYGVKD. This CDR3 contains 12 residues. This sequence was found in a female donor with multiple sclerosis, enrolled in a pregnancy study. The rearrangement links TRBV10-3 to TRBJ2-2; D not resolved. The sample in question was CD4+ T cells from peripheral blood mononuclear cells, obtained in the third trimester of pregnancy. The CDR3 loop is CAISELGRELFF. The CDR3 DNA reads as TGTGCCATCAGTGAACTGGGCAGGGAGCTGTTTTTT.